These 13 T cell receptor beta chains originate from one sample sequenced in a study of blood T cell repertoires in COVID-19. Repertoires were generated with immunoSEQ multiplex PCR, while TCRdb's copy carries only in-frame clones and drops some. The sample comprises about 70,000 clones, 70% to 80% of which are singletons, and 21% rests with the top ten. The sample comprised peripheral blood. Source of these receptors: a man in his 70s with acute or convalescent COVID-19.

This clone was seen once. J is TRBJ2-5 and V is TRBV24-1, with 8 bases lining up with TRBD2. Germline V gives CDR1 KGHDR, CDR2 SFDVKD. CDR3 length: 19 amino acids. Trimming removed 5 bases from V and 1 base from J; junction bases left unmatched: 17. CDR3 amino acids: CATSGSPGRASGSQETQYF. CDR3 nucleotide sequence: TGTGCCACCAGTGGATCTCCTGGGCGGGCTAGCGGGTCCCAAGAGACCCAGTACTTC.

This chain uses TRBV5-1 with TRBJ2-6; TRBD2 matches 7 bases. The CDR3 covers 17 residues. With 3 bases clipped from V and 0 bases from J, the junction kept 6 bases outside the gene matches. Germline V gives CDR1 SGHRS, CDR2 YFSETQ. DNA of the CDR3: TGCGCCAGCAGCTGGACTAGTTCTGACTCTGGGGCCAACGTCCTGACTTTC. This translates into CASSWTSSDSGANVLTF.

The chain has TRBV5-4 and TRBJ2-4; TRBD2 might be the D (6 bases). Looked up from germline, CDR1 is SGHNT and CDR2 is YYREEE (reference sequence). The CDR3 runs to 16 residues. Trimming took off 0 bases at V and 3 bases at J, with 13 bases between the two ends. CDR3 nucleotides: TGTGCCAGCAGCTTGGCCGGGGGAGAGGACAAAAACATTCAGTACTTC. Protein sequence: CASSLAGGEDKNIQYF. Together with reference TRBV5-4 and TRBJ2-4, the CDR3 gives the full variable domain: ETGVTQSPTHLIKTRGQQVTLRCSSQSGHNTVSWYQQALGQGPQFIFQYYREEENGRGNFPPRFSGLQFPNYSSELNVNALELDDSALYLCASSLAGGEDKNIQYFGAGTRLSVL.

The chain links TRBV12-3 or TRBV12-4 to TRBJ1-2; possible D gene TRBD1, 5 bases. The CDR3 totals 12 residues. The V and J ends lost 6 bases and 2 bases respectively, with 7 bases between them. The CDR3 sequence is CASSPGNYGYTF. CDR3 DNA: TGTGCCAGCAGCCCAGGGAACTATGGCTACACCTTC.

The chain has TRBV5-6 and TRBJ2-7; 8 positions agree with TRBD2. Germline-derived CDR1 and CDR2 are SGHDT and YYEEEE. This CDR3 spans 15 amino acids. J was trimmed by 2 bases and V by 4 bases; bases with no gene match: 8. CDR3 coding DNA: TGTGCCAGCAGCGCCCGGGGGGGGGCTACCTACGAGCAGTACTTC. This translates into CASSARGGATYEQYF.

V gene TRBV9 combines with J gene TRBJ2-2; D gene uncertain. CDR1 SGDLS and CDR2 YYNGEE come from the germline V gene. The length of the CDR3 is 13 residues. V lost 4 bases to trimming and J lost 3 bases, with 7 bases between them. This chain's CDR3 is CASSWQYTGELFF. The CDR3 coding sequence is TGTGCCAGCAGCTGGCAGTACACCGGGGAGCTGTTTTTT.

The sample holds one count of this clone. CDR3 bases: TGTGCCAGCAGCCCAGGCACCGCCTATGGCTACACCTTC. Translated, it gives CASSPGTAYGYTF. This chain uses TRBV11-2 with TRBJ1-2; no reliable D call. Deletions cut 5 bases from V and 4 bases from J, with 11 bases between. The germline V gene has CDR1 SGHAT and CDR2 FQNNGV. The CDR3 contains 13 residues. Full variable domain (remainder filled in from reference TRBV11-2 and TRBJ1-2): EAGVAQSPRYKIIEKRQSVAFWCNPISGHATLYWYQQILGQGPKLLIQFQNNGVVDDSQLPKDRFSAERLKGVDSTLKIQPAKLEDSAVYLCASSPGTAYGYTFGSGTRLTVV.

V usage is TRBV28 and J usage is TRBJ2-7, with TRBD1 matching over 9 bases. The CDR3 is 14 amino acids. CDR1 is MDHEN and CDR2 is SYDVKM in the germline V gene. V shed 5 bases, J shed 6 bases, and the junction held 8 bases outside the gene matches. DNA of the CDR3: TGTGCCAGCAGTCCCGGGACAGGGTATGGCGAGCAGTACTTC. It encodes CASSPGTGYGEQYF.

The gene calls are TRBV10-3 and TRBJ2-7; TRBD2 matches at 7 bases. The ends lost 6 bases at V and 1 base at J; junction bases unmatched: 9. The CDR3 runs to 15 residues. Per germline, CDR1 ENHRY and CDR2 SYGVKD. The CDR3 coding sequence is TGTGCCATCAGGGAAGCCCGGGGGGAGTCCTACGAGCAGTACTTC. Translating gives CAIREARGESYEQYF.

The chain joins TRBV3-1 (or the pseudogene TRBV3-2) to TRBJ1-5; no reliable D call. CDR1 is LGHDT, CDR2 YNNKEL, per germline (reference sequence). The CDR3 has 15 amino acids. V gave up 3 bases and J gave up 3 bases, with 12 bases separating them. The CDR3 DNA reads TGTGCCAGCAGCCAGGCACCGGGATTCAATCAGCCCCAGCATTTT. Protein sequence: CASSQAPGFNQPQHF.

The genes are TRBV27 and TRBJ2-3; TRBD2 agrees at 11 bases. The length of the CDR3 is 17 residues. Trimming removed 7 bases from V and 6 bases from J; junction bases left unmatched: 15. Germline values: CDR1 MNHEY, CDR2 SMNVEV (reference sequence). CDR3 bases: TGTGCCAGCACCCTAACGGGACTAGCGGCAGAGGGGGATACGCAGTATTTT. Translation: CASTLTGLAAEGDTQYF.

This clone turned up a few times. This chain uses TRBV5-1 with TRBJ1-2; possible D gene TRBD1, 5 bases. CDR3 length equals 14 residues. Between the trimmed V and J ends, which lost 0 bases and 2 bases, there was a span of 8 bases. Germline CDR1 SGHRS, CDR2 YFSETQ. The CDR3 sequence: CASSLVSGNYGYTF. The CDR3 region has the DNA TGCGCCAGCAGCTTGGTCTCAGGGAACTATGGCTACACCTTC.

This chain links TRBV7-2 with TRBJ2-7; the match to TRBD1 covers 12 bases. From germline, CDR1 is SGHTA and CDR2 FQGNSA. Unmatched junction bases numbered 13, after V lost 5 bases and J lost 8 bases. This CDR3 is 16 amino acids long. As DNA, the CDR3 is TGTGCCAGCAGCATCGATGCCGGGACAGGGGGCAATAAGCAGTACTTC. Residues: CASSIDAGTGGNKQYF.